The rows below give T cell receptor beta chains drawn from one sample of a study of radiotherapy plus CTLA-4 blockade in lung cancer. The repertoire was sequenced with immunoSEQ multiplex PCR; TCRdb's copy has only in-frame clones and lacks some. This sample has 55,000 to 65,000 clones, with roughly three quarters found just once. The material was peripheral blood, obtained from a patient treated with radiotherapy plus ipilimumab. Receptor source: a human donor with non-small cell lung cancer who had a complete response to radiotherapy plus ipilimumab. Each CDR3 is given with its conserved first and last residue. D genes are given only for firm matches. Rows give clone size only sometimes, using once, few, many, or a class for an expanded clone.

CDR3 DNA: TGTGCCAGCAGTTACTCGAGCGCGGGCACTGAAGCTTTCTTT
CDR3 protein: CASSYSSAGTEAFF
D gene: .
clone size: few
J gene: TRBJ1-1
CDR3 length: 14
V gene: TRBV6-5

CDR3 DNA: TGCAGTGCTAGAGGCCCGGAAGGGGAGTACTTC
CDR3 protein: CSARGPEGEYF
D gene: .
clone size: .
J gene: TRBJ2-7
CDR3 length: 11
V gene: TRBV20-1

CDR3 DNA: TGTGCCAGCAGGAAAGACGCTAGCTGGCAGTACTTC
CDR3 protein: CASRKDASWQYF
D gene: .
clone size: .
J gene: TRBJ2-7
CDR3 length: 12
V gene: TRBV6-1

CDR3 DNA: TGCGCCAGCAGCTTGGTTCAGGGAGGAGAGACCCAGTACTTC
CDR3 protein: CASSLVQGGETQYF
D gene: .
clone size: once
J gene: TRBJ2-5
CDR3 length: 14
V gene: TRBV5-1

CDR3 DNA: TGTGCCAGCAGTTACTCCCGGACTAGGCCCAACATTCAGTACTTC
CDR3 protein: CASSYSRTRPNIQYF
D gene: TRBD2
clone size: .
J gene: TRBJ2-4
CDR3 length: 15
V gene: TRBV6-5

CDR3 DNA: TGTGCCAGCTCCCCCCGGGGACAAGGTAGCAATCAGCCCCAGCATTTT
CDR3 protein: CASSPRGQGSNQPQHF
D gene: .
clone size: .
J gene: TRBJ1-5
CDR3 length: 16
V gene: TRBV27

CDR3 DNA: TGCGCCAGCAGCTTACAGGGGACCGGGGAGCTGTTTTTT
CDR3 protein: CASSLQGTGELFF
D gene: TRBD1
clone size: few
J gene: TRBJ2-2
CDR3 length: 13
V gene: TRBV5-1

CDR3 DNA: TGTGCCTGGAGTGTACGACAGGGGCTTGGCTACACCTTC
CDR3 protein: CAWSVRQGLGYTF
D gene: TRBD1
clone size: .
J gene: TRBJ1-2
CDR3 length: 13
V gene: TRBV30

CDR3 DNA: TGCGCCAGCAGCCAGGGGCCGGGTCAGCCCCAGCATTTT
CDR3 protein: CASSQGPGQPQHF
D gene: .
clone size: .
J gene: TRBJ1-5
CDR3 length: 13
V gene: TRBV10-1

CDR3 DNA: TGTGCCAGCAGCTTAGGTCCTAGCGGGGGAGAAGAGACCCAGTACTTC
CDR3 protein: CASSLGPSGGEETQYF
D gene: TRBD2
clone size: few
J gene: TRBJ2-5
CDR3 length: 16
V gene: TRBV7-2